This T cell receptor (beta chain) appears in the sequencing data of a study of blood T cell repertoires in COVID-19. Across the study: The study drew acute and convalescent COVID-19 samples from the United States, Italy and Spain. Sources were T cells, B-cell-depleted T cells, or PBMCs; the material itself was cDNA or gDNA.

Seattle-derived patients entered the study during active infection and were followed longitudinally. Germline CDR1 reads SSHAT; CDR2 reads FNYEAQ (reference sequence). CDR3 length equals 16 residues. V gave up 5 bases and J gave up 9 bases; unmatched junction bases: 13. In its sample, this clone was seen once. Authors' processing steps: Reference gene primer amplification gave estimated nucleated cell counts. Generated by immunoSEQ multiplex PCR, the TCRdb table keeps only in-frame clones and is missing some. V, J and clone size were drawn from that table, and D and trimming were deduced from the DNA. The data contain approximately 500,000 clones, approximately 88% of them singletons.

This clonotype was sampled from a woman aged 45-59 years with COVID-19, enrolled during active disease. This sequence joins TRBV7-7 and TRBJ2-5; 12 nucleotides match TRBD1. The specimen was peripheral blood. The DNA of the CDR3 is TGTGCCAGCAGCCCTCGGGGACAGGGGGCTCGGGCACCCCAGTACTTC. The encoded protein is CASSPRGQGARAPQYF.